These T cell receptor beta chains were read from a single sample in a study of CD8 T cells in Susac syndrome. TCRdb recomputed calls from the immunoSEQ multiplex PCR reads with MiXCR, one row per CDR3 protein. Of fewer than 150,000 distinct CDR3 sequences in the sample, more than 75% were seen once. The sequencing input was CD8+ T cells from PBMCs. These receptors came from a human donor with multiple sclerosis. Both conserved end residues are part of each CDR3. The order of the fields is J gene, V gene, clone size, D gene, CDR3 DNA, CDR3 protein. A D gene is named only where the DNA matches it firmly. Clone size is not always given. Where it is, it says once, few, many or a class for expanded clones.

j_gene: TRBJ2-1
v_gene: TRBV3-1
abundance: NA
d_gene: NA
CDR3nt: TGTGCCAGCAGCCAAGATTGGGAGGGGGATCGGGTCAATGAGCAGTTCTTC
CDR3aa: CASSQDWEGDRVNEQFF

j_gene: TRBJ1-1
v_gene: TRBV7-9
abundance: NA
d_gene: NA
CDR3nt: TGTGCCAGCAGCTTACTGGAGGCTGAAGCTTTCTTT
CDR3aa: CASSLLEAEAFF

j_gene: TRBJ1-2
v_gene: TRBV27
abundance: NA
d_gene: NA
CDR3nt: TGTGCCAGCAGTGCTCGCCCCGGGGAATATGGCTACACCTTC
CDR3aa: CASSARPGEYGYTF

j_gene: TRBJ1-1
v_gene: TRBV3-1
abundance: NA
d_gene: NA
CDR3nt: TGTGCCAGCAGCCAAGGCGGGGTGGACACTGAAGCTTTCTTT
CDR3aa: CASSQGGVDTEAFF

j_gene: TRBJ2-3
v_gene: TRBV3-1
abundance: NA
d_gene: TRBD2
CDR3nt: TGTGCCACCCAGGGTACACAGCGGGACTCGATATGGGGAGATACGCAGTATTTT
CDR3aa: CATQGTQRDSIWGDTQYF

j_gene: TRBJ2-3
v_gene: TRBV6-5
abundance: NA
d_gene: NA
CDR3nt: TGTGCCAGCAGTCGCGGACAGTTGGGCCTAGATACGCAGTATTTT
CDR3aa: CASSRGQLGLDTQYF

j_gene: TRBJ2-7
v_gene: TRBV21-1
abundance: NA
d_gene: NA
CDR3nt: TGTGCCAGCAGCCCCCCTGCGGGCTTCACCTACGAGCAGTACTTC
CDR3aa: CASSPPAGFTYEQYF

j_gene: TRBJ2-5
v_gene: TRBV11-2
abundance: NA
d_gene: TRBD2
CDR3nt: TGTGCCAGCAGCTTCTCCCTTGGACTAGCGGGAGGAGGGGAGACCCAGTACTTC
CDR3aa: CASSFSLGLAGGGETQYF

j_gene: TRBJ2-2
v_gene: TRBV6-5
abundance: NA
d_gene: NA
CDR3nt: TGTGCCAGCAGCCCGGATAGCAAGACCGGGGAGCTGTTTTTT
CDR3aa: CASSPDSKTGELFF

j_gene: TRBJ2-1
v_gene: TRBV7-8
abundance: NA
d_gene: TRBD2
CDR3nt: TGTGCCAGCAGCTTAGCGCTAGCGGGAGTTGAGCAGTTCTTC
CDR3aa: CASSLALAGVEQFF

j_gene: TRBJ2-1
v_gene: TRBV20-1
abundance: NA
d_gene: TRBD2
CDR3nt: TGCAGTGCTACGGCGGCTAGCGGGAGTCTCGCCTACAATGAGCAGTTCTTC
CDR3aa: CSATAASGSLAYNEQFF

j_gene: TRBJ2-7
v_gene: TRBV5-4
abundance: once
d_gene: TRBD1
CDR3nt: TGTGCCAGCAGCTCCCAGGGGGACCGGTACGAGCAGTACTTC
CDR3aa: CASSSQGDRYEQYF

j_gene: TRBJ1-3
v_gene: TRBV7-3
abundance: NA
d_gene: NA
CDR3nt: TGTGCCAGCAGCTTAACGGCAGGGGCTGAAAACACCATATATTTT
CDR3aa: CASSLTAGAENTIYF

j_gene: TRBJ1-1
v_gene: TRBV20-1
abundance: NA
d_gene: NA
CDR3nt: TGCAGTGCTAGACTTCATGATGCGGACAGCGCTGAAGCTTTCTTT
CDR3aa: CSARLHDADSAEAFF

j_gene: TRBJ1-1
v_gene: TRBV19
abundance: NA
d_gene: TRBD1
CDR3nt: TGTGCCAGTAGTCAGGGGGAGGGGACTGAAGCTTTCTTT
CDR3aa: CASSQGEGTEAFF

j_gene: TRBJ2-2
v_gene: TRBV29-1
abundance: NA
d_gene: NA
CDR3nt: TGCAGCGTAGCCGGGACCGGCGGGACCGGGGAGCTGTTTTTT
CDR3aa: CSVAGTGGTGELFF

j_gene: TRBJ2-1
v_gene: TRBV3-1
abundance: NA
d_gene: TRBD2
CDR3nt: TGTGCCAGCAGCCCCCGGGTAGCGGGCTCCTACAATGAGCAGTTCTTC
CDR3aa: CASSPRVAGSYNEQFF

j_gene: TRBJ1-2
v_gene: TRBV4-1
abundance: NA
d_gene: NA
CDR3nt: TGCGCCAGCAGCCAAGAGTGGGGCGCAGATATGTATGGCTACACCTTC
CDR3aa: CASSQEWGADMYGYTF

j_gene: TRBJ2-1
v_gene: TRBV20-1
abundance: NA
d_gene: TRBD2
CDR3nt: TGCAGTGCTAGAGATCGAGCCCACCAGGGACTAAGGTCCTACAATGAGCAGTTCTTC
CDR3aa: CSARDRAHQGLRSYNEQFF

j_gene: TRBJ2-6
v_gene: TRBV13
abundance: NA
d_gene: NA
CDR3nt: TGTGCCAGCAGCTTACCGGGTATAAGCTCTGGGGCCAACGTCCTGACTTTC
CDR3aa: CASSLPGISSGANVLTF

j_gene: TRBJ2-4
v_gene: TRBV7-8
abundance: once
d_gene: NA
CDR3nt: TGTGCCAGCAGTCCAACCGGGGGCGCCAAAAACATTCAGTACTTC
CDR3aa: CASSPTGGAKNIQYF

j_gene: TRBJ2-1
v_gene: TRBV13
abundance: NA
d_gene: NA
CDR3nt: TGTGCCAGCAGCTTGGGTGAGGGCCTCTACAATGAGCAGTTCTTC
CDR3aa: CASSLGEGLYNEQFF

j_gene: TRBJ2-1
v_gene: TRBV30
abundance: NA
d_gene: NA
CDR3nt: TGTGCCTGGAGTGTACCTAGGGGACTTACCTTCTACAATGAGCAGTTCTTC
CDR3aa: CAWSVPRGLTFYNEQFF

j_gene: TRBJ2-1
v_gene: TRBV20-1
abundance: NA
d_gene: TRBD1
CDR3nt: TGCAGCCTCGACAGGGAGACCTACAATGAGCAGTTCTTC
CDR3aa: CSLDRETYNEQFF

j_gene: TRBJ2-5
v_gene: TRBV6-5
abundance: NA
d_gene: TRBD2
CDR3nt: TGTGCCAGCTCCCCTAGCGGGGGCGGACGAGAGACCCAGTACTTC
CDR3aa: CASSPSGGGRETQYF

j_gene: TRBJ2-1
v_gene: TRBV29-1
abundance: NA
d_gene: TRBD2
CDR3nt: TGCAGCGTTGAAGAGGAGCTAGCGGGATATGATGAGCAGTTCTTC
CDR3aa: CSVEEELAGYDEQFF

j_gene: TRBJ2-1
v_gene: TRBV25-1
abundance: once
d_gene: NA
CDR3nt: TGTGCCAGCAGCCCGGACTGGGTCAATGAGCAGTTCTTC
CDR3aa: CASSPDWVNEQFF

j_gene: TRBJ2-2
v_gene: TRBV29-1
abundance: NA
d_gene: NA
CDR3nt: TGCAGCGCCGCTACTGGAGGCGGGGAGCTGTTTTTT
CDR3aa: CSAATGGGELFF

j_gene: TRBJ2-2
v_gene: TRBV12-3/TRBV12-4
abundance: NA
d_gene: TRBD1
CDR3nt: TGTGCCAGCAGTTTCGGGACAGGGAACACCGGGGAGCTGTTTTTT
CDR3aa: CASSFGTGNTGELFF

j_gene: TRBJ2-7
v_gene: TRBV13
abundance: NA
d_gene: NA
CDR3nt: TGTGCCAGCAGCCCCGACAGGGGAGGGAACGAGCAGTACTTC
CDR3aa: CASSPDRGGNEQYF

j_gene: TRBJ2-1
v_gene: TRBV29-1
abundance: NA
d_gene: TRBD2
CDR3nt: TGCAGCGCCCCAAGGACATCGGGAGGCGATGAGCAGTTCTTC
CDR3aa: CSAPRTSGGDEQFF

j_gene: TRBJ1-5
v_gene: TRBV24-1
abundance: NA
d_gene: NA
CDR3nt: TGTGCCACCAGTGATTTCGGGGGAGAGGGGCCCCAGCATTTT
CDR3aa: CATSDFGGEGPQHF

j_gene: TRBJ2-5
v_gene: TRBV4-3
abundance: NA
d_gene: TRBD2
CDR3nt: TGCGCCAGCAGTCTAGCGGGCGGCCAGCAAGAGACCCAGTACTTC
CDR3aa: CASSLAGGQQETQYF

j_gene: TRBJ2-7
v_gene: TRBV10-1
abundance: NA
d_gene: NA
CDR3nt: TGCGCCAGGCCCTCACAGGGTACCCACGAGCAGTACTTC
CDR3aa: CARPSQGTHEQYF

j_gene: TRBJ1-1
v_gene: TRBV5-4
abundance: NA
d_gene: TRBD1
CDR3nt: TGTGCCAGCAGCTTGACAGGGGCGAACACTGAAGCTTTCTTT
CDR3aa: CASSLTGANTEAFF

j_gene: TRBJ2-1
v_gene: TRBV7-9
abundance: NA
d_gene: TRBD2
CDR3nt: TGTGCCAGCAGCTTAGTCGCGGGAGGGCTGAGTGAGCAGTTCTTC
CDR3aa: CASSLVAGGLSEQFF

j_gene: TRBJ2-7
v_gene: TRBV6-5
abundance: NA
d_gene: TRBD1
CDR3nt: TGTGCCAGCAGTCCCCTGGGGACAGGGTTCGAGCAGTACTTC
CDR3aa: CASSPLGTGFEQYF

j_gene: TRBJ2-5
v_gene: TRBV29-1
abundance: NA
d_gene: TRBD2
CDR3nt: TGCAGCGTTTATCCTCTAGCGGGAGAGGGGGGGTCCCAAGAGACCCAGTACTTC
CDR3aa: CSVYPLAGEGGSQETQYF

j_gene: TRBJ1-1
v_gene: TRBV7-3
abundance: few
d_gene: NA
CDR3nt: TGTGCCAGCAGCTTAGGGATGGGCACTGAAGCTTTCTTT
CDR3aa: CASSLGMGTEAFF

j_gene: TRBJ1-5
v_gene: TRBV19
abundance: NA
d_gene: TRBD1
CDR3nt: TGTGCCACCCAGACCAGGGACAGAGGCCAGCCCCAGCATTTT
CDR3aa: CATQTRDRGQPQHF

j_gene: TRBJ1-1
v_gene: TRBV19
abundance: NA
d_gene: NA
CDR3nt: TGTGCCAGTAGTTCCCAAGACGGCGTTGTCACTGAAGCTTTCTTT
CDR3aa: CASSSQDGVVTEAFF

j_gene: TRBJ1-5
v_gene: TRBV28
abundance: NA
d_gene: TRBD1
CDR3nt: TGTGCCAGCAGCGCGGCCCAGGGGGCTCAGCCCCAGCATTTT
CDR3aa: CASSAAQGAQPQHF

j_gene: TRBJ2-7
v_gene: TRBV30
abundance: few
d_gene: NA
CDR3nt: TGTGCCTGGAGGATCCAGGGTACCTACGAGCAGTACTTC
CDR3aa: CAWRIQGTYEQYF

j_gene: TRBJ1-2
v_gene: TRBV28
abundance: NA
d_gene: NA
CDR3nt: TGTGCCAGCAGTTTACGCGGGGTGCAGAGAATCCGGGGAGTGGAGTTC
CDR3aa: CASSLRGVQRIRGVEF

j_gene: TRBJ2-1
v_gene: TRBV5-4
abundance: NA
d_gene: TRBD2
CDR3nt: TGTGCCAGCTCTAGCGGTTATGAGCAGTTCTTC
CDR3aa: CASSSGYEQFF

j_gene: TRBJ2-1
v_gene: TRBV7-9
abundance: NA
d_gene: NA
CDR3nt: TGTGCCAGCAGCGGGGACGGCTACAATGAGCAGTTCTTC
CDR3aa: CASSGDGYNEQFF

j_gene: TRBJ2-1
v_gene: TRBV6-1
abundance: NA
d_gene: TRBD2
CDR3nt: TGTGCCAGCAGTGTAGCGGGAGCCATAGGCTACAATGAGCAGTTCTTC
CDR3aa: CASSVAGAIGYNEQFF

j_gene: TRBJ1-5
v_gene: TRBV7-6
abundance: NA
d_gene: NA
CDR3nt: TGTGCCAGCAGCCCGTGGCCGGGTGGCAATCAGCCCCAGCATTTT
CDR3aa: CASSPWPGGNQPQHF

j_gene: TRBJ1-2
v_gene: TRBV20-1
abundance: NA
d_gene: NA
CDR3nt: TGCAGTGTTCTAGAGATTTTAGACACTAACTATGGCTACACCTTC
CDR3aa: CSVLEILDTNYGYTF

j_gene: TRBJ2-2
v_gene: TRBV29-1
abundance: once
d_gene: NA
CDR3nt: TGCAGTGCCCCGGGAAGAATGACGAACACCGGGGAGCTGTTTTTT
CDR3aa: CSAPGRMTNTGELFF

j_gene: TRBJ1-5
v_gene: TRBV20-1
abundance: NA
d_gene: TRBD1
CDR3nt: TGCAGTGCTAGTCCCGGGACAGGGGATCAGCCCCAGCATTTT
CDR3aa: CSASPGTGDQPQHF

j_gene: TRBJ2-2
v_gene: TRBV4-3
abundance: NA
d_gene: NA
CDR3nt: TGCGCCAGCAGCCAGTTGGGAAGGGCTGACACCGGGGAGCTGTTTTTT
CDR3aa: CASSQLGRADTGELFF

j_gene: TRBJ2-3
v_gene: TRBV27
abundance: NA
d_gene: NA
CDR3nt: TGTGCCAGCAGTTTATTTAGCGGAGGGGACACAGATACGCAGTATTTT
CDR3aa: CASSLFSGGDTDTQYF

j_gene: TRBJ2-1
v_gene: TRBV28
abundance: NA
d_gene: TRBD2
CDR3nt: TGTGCCAGCAGCCGGACTAGCGGGAGCTCCTACAATGAGCAGTTCTTC
CDR3aa: CASSRTSGSSYNEQFF

j_gene: TRBJ2-4
v_gene: TRBV29-1
abundance: NA
d_gene: NA
CDR3nt: TGCAGCGTTCCTGGGGGGCAGGGCATTCAGTACTTC
CDR3aa: CSVPGGQGIQYF

j_gene: TRBJ1-2
v_gene: TRBV24-1
abundance: NA
d_gene: NA
CDR3nt: TGTGCCACCAGTGATTCTCGGACAGCCAGGGATGGCTACACCTTC
CDR3aa: CATSDSRTARDGYTF